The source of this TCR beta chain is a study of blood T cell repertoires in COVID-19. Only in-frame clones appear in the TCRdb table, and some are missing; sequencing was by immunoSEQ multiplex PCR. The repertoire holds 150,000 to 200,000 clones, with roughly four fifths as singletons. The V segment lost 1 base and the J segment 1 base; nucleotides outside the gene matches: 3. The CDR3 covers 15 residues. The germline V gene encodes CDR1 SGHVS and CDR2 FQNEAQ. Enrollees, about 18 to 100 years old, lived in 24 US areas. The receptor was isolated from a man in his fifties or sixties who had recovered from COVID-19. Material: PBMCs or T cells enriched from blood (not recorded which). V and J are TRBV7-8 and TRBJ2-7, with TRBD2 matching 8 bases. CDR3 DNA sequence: TGTGCCAGCAGCTTAGTCCAGCGGGAGTCCTACGAGCAGTACTTC. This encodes CASSLVQRESYEQYF.